The clone carrying this TCR beta chain was observed at least ten times. The antigen remains unidentified. CDR1 is MNHNS and CDR2 is SASEGT in the germline V gene. With V trimmed by 3 bases and J by 5 bases, 9 bases remained unmatched. CDR3 length: 17 amino acids. Unique molecular identifiers tagged the TCRbeta library. TCRdb redid the calling of the PCR reads with MiXCR, one entry per CDR3 protein. This table holds some 43,000 distinct CDR3 sequences, around 9% found once. This sample is drawn from a study of T-cell reconstitution after alpha-beta-depleted transplantation in children. Findings and limits, study-wide: Reportedly, roughly two months post-transplant, alpha-beta T cells arose from several hundred expanded graft clones. Newly produced T cells mostly provided counts and TCRbeta diversity after one year, as hyperexpanded clones declined.

This receptor was taken from a male patient aged 2 to 10 who had a stem cell transplant for chronic granulomatous disease, so the T cells may come from the graft donor. The chain employs TRBV6-1 and TRBJ2-1; 11 bases are a match to TRBD2. This specimen consisted of PBMCs, mostly from graft donor cells, obtained 60 days after TCRalphabeta/CD19-depleted stem cell transplant. The DNA for the CDR3 is TGTGCCAGCAGTGACCGAAGGGGGACTAGCGGAAACAATGAGCAGTTCTTC. The encoded protein is CASSDRRGTSGNNEQFF.